This is a list of T cell receptor beta chains from one sample in a study of shared clonotypes between healthy human individuals. Sequencing was performed with immunoSEQ multiplex PCR; in TCRdb, only in-frame clones are kept and a portion is missing. The profile shows fewer than 650,000 clones, around 78% of them singletons. The specimen was PBMCs. All receptors come from a woman between 40 and 55 years old in good health. Some clones in this sample may be carry-over from other donors' samples. The CDR3 runs from the conserved cysteine through the conserved F or W. The D gene is left open where the match is weak. Clone size is shown for a subset of rows, as once, few, many or a class of expanded clone.

V: TRBV6-6; J: TRBJ2-2; D: -; size: -; DNA: TGTGCCAGCAGCTTATACACCGGGGAGCTGTTTTTT; CDR3: CASSLYTGELFF
V: TRBV6-4; J: TRBJ2-1; D: TRBD2; size: many; DNA: TGTGCCAGCAGTGACTCCGGCGGGGGGTCCTACAATGAGCAGTTCTTC; CDR3: CASSDSGGGSYNEQFF
V: TRBV2; J: TRBJ2-7; D: -; size: -; DNA: TGTGCCAGCCGAGGCCCAGAACCCTACGAGCAGTACTTC; CDR3: CASRGPEPYEQYF
V: TRBV11-2; J: TRBJ2-1; D: TRBD2; size: -; DNA: TGTGCCAGCAGCGAAAGCCCGGCGGGAGAAAGGTCGTTCTTC; CDR3: CASSESPAGERSFF
V: TRBV6-5; J: TRBJ1-1; D: -; size: -; DNA: TGTGCCAGCAGTTACGAGGGAACTGAAGCTTTCTTT; CDR3: CASSYEGTEAFF
V: TRBV4-1; J: TRBJ1-1; D: TRBD1; size: few; DNA: TGCGCCAGCAGCCAACAGGACAGGGTAAATACAGCTTTCTTT; CDR3: CASSQQDRVNTAFF
V: TRBV28; J: TRBJ2-7; D: TRBD2; size: -; DNA: TGTGCCAGCAGTTTTATGGGGGGGGAATCCTACGAGCAGTACTTC; CDR3: CASSFMGGESYEQYF
V: TRBV29-1; J: TRBJ1-2; D: TRBD1; size: -; DNA: TGCAGCGTTGAGACGGCCGGGACAGACTTCTTC; CDR3: CSVETAGTDFF
V: TRBV2; J: TRBJ1-2; D: TRBD1; size: few; DNA: TGTGCCAGCAGTGACTTTGGACAGGGAGAAGGCTACACCTTC; CDR3: CASSDFGQGEGYTF
V: TRBV18; J: TRBJ1-4; D: TRBD1; size: few; DNA: TGTGCCAGCTCACCTCAGCGGACAGGGATTAATGAAAAACTGTTTTTT; CDR3: CASSPQRTGINEKLFF
V: TRBV5-1; J: TRBJ1-1; D: -; size: -; DNA: TGCGCCAGCAGCCCGACCGGGGGCGCGAACACTGAAGCTTTCTTT; CDR3: CASSPTGGANTEAFF
V: TRBV29-1; J: TRBJ2-3; D: -; size: -; DNA: TGCAGCGTTGAGGCAACTAGCACAGATACGCAGTATTTT; CDR3: CSVEATSTDTQYF
V: TRBV5-4; J: TRBJ2-1; D: -; size: -; DNA: TGTGCCAGCAGCCAAGACTCACTGTCCTACAATGAGCAGTTCTTC; CDR3: CASSQDSLSYNEQFF
V: TRBV27; J: TRBJ2-5; D: -; size: -; DNA: TGTGCCAGCAGGGGGGGAGAGGGCCCTCGGGAGACCCAGTACTTC; CDR3: CASRGGEGPRETQYF
V: TRBV5-6; J: TRBJ2-2; D: TRBD1; size: many; DNA: TGTGCCAGCAGCAGGGACAGGGCGAACACCGGGGAGCTGTTTTTT; CDR3: CASSRDRANTGELFF
V: TRBV5-1; J: TRBJ2-5; D: TRBD2; size: -; DNA: TGCGCCAGCAGCTTGGATGCAGGACTAGCGTTAGAGACCCAGTACTTC; CDR3: CASSLDAGLALETQYF
V: TRBV5-1; J: TRBJ2-3; D: -; size: once; DNA: TGCGCCAGCAGAGAACAGGGTGCAGATACGCAGTATTTT; CDR3: CASREQGADTQYF
V: TRBV11-1; J: TRBJ2-2; D: -; size: -; DNA: TGTGCCAGCAGCTTCATGGGCCCGGAGAACACCGGGGAGCTGTTTTTT; CDR3: CASSFMGPENTGELFF
V: TRBV27; J: TRBJ2-2; D: TRBD1; size: -; DNA: TGTGCCAGCAGTTTTTGGACAGGTGTACTGACCGGGGAGCTGTTTTTT; CDR3: CASSFWTGVLTGELFF
V: TRBV28; J: TRBJ2-7; D: -; size: -; DNA: TGTGCCAGCAGTTCCCACGGGCTAGCCTCCTACGAGCAGTACTTC; CDR3: CASSSHGLASYEQYF
V: TRBV5-6; J: TRBJ1-2; D: TRBD1; size: -; DNA: TGTGCCAGCAGACCGGGACAGGGATTCTATGGCTACACCTTC; CDR3: CASRPGQGFYGYTF
V: TRBV14; J: TRBJ1-1; D: -; size: once; DNA: TGTGCCAGCAGCCAAGCCACGAAGGTATTCTTT; CDR3: CASSQATKVFF
V: TRBV15; J: TRBJ2-7; D: -; size: -; DNA: TGTGCCACCAGCATCGTCAGAGGCGAGCAGTACTTC; CDR3: CATSIVRGEQYF
V: TRBV6-5; J: TRBJ2-1; D: -; size: few; DNA: TGTGCCAGCAGTTTGACCCAGGCTCCGTACAATGAGCAGTTCTTC; CDR3: CASSLTQAPYNEQFF
V: TRBV4-3; J: TRBJ1-3; D: TRBD1; size: -; DNA: TGCGCCAGCAGCCCCGGTTACACAGGGGCCGGAAACACCATATATTTT; CDR3: CASSPGYTGAGNTIYF
V: TRBV5-8; J: TRBJ2-3; D: -; size: -; DNA: TGTGCCAGCAGCATCTACAGGGAGCAGGATACGCAGTATTTT; CDR3: CASSIYREQDTQYF
V: TRBV6-1; J: TRBJ2-3; D: TRBD1; size: few; DNA: TGTGCCAGCAGTGAAAGTCAGGGGGGCACAGATACGCAGTATTTT; CDR3: CASSESQGGTDTQYF
V: TRBV15; J: TRBJ1-5; D: TRBD1; size: few; DNA: TGTGCCACCAGCAGAGGACAGGGCTATAGCAATCAGCCCCAGCATTTT; CDR3: CATSRGQGYSNQPQHF
V: TRBV5-4; J: TRBJ2-7; D: -; size: -; DNA: TGTGCCAGCAGCTTGGGGACTCGTAAGCAGTACTTC; CDR3: CASSLGTRKQYF
V: TRBV7-9; J: TRBJ2-1; D: TRBD2; size: -; DNA: TGTGCCAGCAGCTTACAGCGGGAGGGCCTAAATGAGCAGTTCTTC; CDR3: CASSLQREGLNEQFF
V: TRBV5-1; J: TRBJ1-1; D: TRBD1; size: -; DNA: TGCGCCAGCAGGCCAGGGGGCTGGGATCATATGAACACTGAAGCTTTCTTT; CDR3: CASRPGGWDHMNTEAFF
V: TRBV9; J: TRBJ2-7; D: TRBD1; size: -; DNA: TGTGCCAGCAGCGTATCCCGGGACAGCTACGAGCAGTACTTC; CDR3: CASSVSRDSYEQYF